The next 29 T cell receptor beta chains were all read from a single sample in a study of T-cell memory formation after mild COVID-19. TCRdb re-derived calls from the 5' RACE reads in MiXCR, one entry per CDR3 protein. Here the sample spans about 110,000 distinct CDR3 sequences, 15% to 20% being singletons. The sequencing input was PBMCs or a T cell subset sorted from them (not recorded which). These receptor sequences come from a man aged 18 to 30 who had mild COVID-19 (a few samples of this study predate the infection). Cell type and time point are not known.

The sample holds a few counts of this clonotype. The chain has TRBV10-3 and TRBJ1-1; 11 nucleotides match TRBD1. The germline V gene has CDR1 ENHRY and CDR2 SYGVKD. The CDR3 contains 16 residues. J gave up 1 base and V 8 bases, and 9 bases lay outside the gene matches. This CDR3 is CAIQPGDRGKNTEAFF. The CDR3 nucleotides are TGTGCCATCCAGCCCGGGGACAGGGGGAAGAACACTGAAGCTTTCTTT.

The CDR3 sequence: CASRGAGRYEQYF. DNA of the CDR3: TGTGCCAGCAGGGGGGCAGGGAGGTACGAGCAGTACTTC. The chain recombines TRBV12-3 or TRBV12-4 with TRBJ2-7; D is possibly TRBD1 or TRBD2 (6 bases each). The CDR3 totals 13 residues. The germline V and J ends were trimmed by 6 bases and 4 bases, with 13 bases remaining between them.

The rearrangement uses TRBV6-5 and TRBJ2-2; D might be TRBD1 or TRBD2, each matching 7 bases. This CDR3 is 12 amino acids long. Between the trimmed V and J ends, which lost 7 bases and 13 bases, there was a span of 16 bases. Germline loops: CDR1 MNHEY, CDR2 SVGAGI. The chain's CDR3 is CASTPGGGRLFF. The DNA for the CDR3 is TGTGCCAGCACCCCAGGGGGGGGGAGGCTGTTTTTT.

The chain couples TRBV11-2 to TRBJ2-1, with TRBD2 matching 11 bases. V trimming: 4 bases; J trimming: 7 bases; junction bases outside the gene matches: 9. The CDR3 covers 16 residues. CDR1 and CDR2 from the germline V gene are SGHAT and FQNNGV. The CDR3 region has the DNA TGTGCCAGCAGCTGGCGAGAGACTAGCGGGGAGAATGAGCAGTTCTTC. As protein: CASSWRETSGENEQFF. The whole variable domain, filled in from reference TRBV11-2 and TRBJ2-1, reads EAGVAQSPRYKIIEKRQSVAFWCNPISGHATLYWYQQILGQGPKLLIQFQNNGVVDDSQLPKDRFSAERLKGVDSTLKIQPAKLEDSAVYLCASSWRETSGENEQFFGPGTRLTVL.

This sequence joins TRBV20-1 and TRBJ1-5; D gene ambiguous. This CDR3 is 13 amino acids long. Germline V gives CDR1 DFQATT, CDR2 SNEGSKA (reference sequence). V was shortened by 0 bases and J by 0 bases, with 3 bases between the two germline ends. The CDR3 spells CSAREDSNQPQHF. Written as DNA, the CDR3 is TGCAGTGCTAGAGAAGATAGCAATCAGCCCCAGCATTTT.

This clonotype has a handful of counts. The chain is built from TRBV3-1 and TRBJ1-2, with D uncertain. This CDR3 contains 12 residues. V was clipped by 8 bases and J by 2 bases, with 9 bases between them. Germline V gene sequence: CDR1 LGHDT, CDR2 YNNKEL (reference sequence). The CDR3: CASGKGNYGYTF. For the CDR3, the DNA is TGTGCCAGCGGTAAAGGGAACTATGGCTACACCTTC.

The table lists this clonotype with a count of one. The chain carries TRBV9 and TRBJ1-3, with D perhaps TRBD1 (5 bases). Deletions cut 4 bases from V and 2 bases from J, with 13 bases between. Per the germline V gene, CDR1 is SGDLS and CDR2 is YYNGEE. This CDR3 has 15 amino acids. The CDR3 DNA is TGTGCCAGCAGCCCAAGGGGAGCACCTGGAAACACCATATATTTT. Amino acid sequence: CASSPRGAPGNTIYF.

This chain uses TRBV12-3 or TRBV12-4 with TRBJ2-2; no clear D gene. This CDR3 has 12 residues. The V end was cut by 11 bases, the J end by 1 base, with 8 bases between. The CDR3 bases are TGTGCCGGACGACAGAACACCGGGGAGCTGTTTTTT. Translated, it gives CAGRQNTGELFF.

In its sample, this clonotype was seen many times. The chain couples TRBV5-1 to TRBJ2-3; D might be TRBD1 (6 bases). Trimming left V 4 bases short and J 6 bases short, with 18 bases between. Germline CDR1 and CDR2: SGHRS and YFSETQ. The CDR3 totals 15 residues. DNA of the CDR3: TGCGCCAGCAGCCCCCACGGTCAGGGGTTCGATACGCAGTATTTT. Its protein is CASSPHGQGFDTQYF.

This chain uses TRBV6-5 with TRBJ2-1, with D possibly matching TRBD2 (5 bases). This CDR3 region has 14 residues. CDR1 and CDR2 from the germline V gene are MNHEY and SVGAGI. The V end was cut by 5 bases, the J end by 0 bases, with 8 bases between. Here the CDR3 DNA reads TGTGCCAGCAGTAAGCGGAGCTCCTACAATGAGCAGTTCTTC. It yields the protein CASSKRSSYNEQFF.

A single count supports this clonotype. The chain carries TRBV6-5 and TRBJ2-3, with a weak D call TRBD1 (6 bases). V dropped 1 base and J dropped 3 bases, with 17 bases sitting between them. Germline-derived CDR1 and CDR2 are MNHEY and SVGAGI. The CDR3 consists of 17 residues. Here the CDR3 DNA reads TGTGCCAGCAGTTACTTATCCGTGGGGGCCTGGACAGATACGCAGTATTTT. Translating it yields CASSYLSVGAWTDTQYF.

The V gene is TRBV9, the J gene TRBJ2-7, with D uncertain. V shed 8 bases and J shed 7 bases, with 22 bases lying between them. Per the germline V gene, CDR1 is SGDLS and CDR2 is YYNGEE. CDR3 length equals 14 residues. The CDR3 region has the DNA TGTGCCAGAAGATACTCCCCCTCCCCCGGGGAGCAGTACTTC. As protein: CARRYSPSPGEQYF.

V usage is TRBV5-1 and J usage is TRBJ1-2; 7 nucleotides agree with TRBD1. CDR1 and CDR2 from the germline V gene are SGHRS and YFSETQ. There are 13 residues in the CDR3. The V segment lost 4 bases and the J segment 8 bases; nucleotides outside the gene matches: 8. The CDR3 region has the DNA TGCGCCAGCAGCCTAGACAGGGTCTGGGGCTACACCTTC. It encodes CASSLDRVWGYTF.

Only one count was recorded for this clonotype. The rearrangement uses TRBV2 and TRBJ2-7; the D call may be TRBD1 or TRBD2 (7 bases each). This CDR3 has 15 amino acids. V was cut by 2 bases and J by 5 bases, with 16 bases left in between. Per the germline V gene, CDR1 is SNHLY and CDR2 is FYNNEI. The CDR3 spells CASSEWGQGGDEQYF. The CDR3 DNA follows: TGTGCCAGCAGTGAATGGGGCCAGGGGGGGGACGAGCAGTACTTC. The full variable domain, its missing parts supplied by reference TRBV2 and TRBJ2-7, is EPEVTQTPSHQVTQMGQEVILRCVPISNHLYFYWYRQILGQKVEFLVSFYNNEISEKSEIFDDQFSVERPDGSNFTLKIRSTKLEDSAMYFCASSEWGQGGDEQYFGPGTRLTVT.

This sequence joins TRBV7-6 and TRBJ2-2; 9 positions agree with TRBD1. V lost 3 bases, J lost 7 bases, and 9 bases stayed unmatched. The CDR3 covers 16 residues. The germline V gene encodes CDR1 SGHVS and CDR2 FNYEAQ. DNA of the CDR3: TGTGCCAGCAGCTTTGGACAGGGGCTGAATGGCGGGGAGCTGTTTTTT. Translating it yields CASSFGQGLNGGELFF.

This clonotype was found many times. This rearrangement joins TRBV24-1 to TRBJ2-1; a possible D gene is TRBD1 (5 bases). Trimming took 5 bases from V and 9 from J, leaving 13 bases between them. Germline CDR1 KGHDR, CDR2 SFDVKD. This CDR3 has 13 residues. Here the CDR3 DNA reads TGTGCCACCAGTGTGGCAGGGAATTTTGAGCAGTTCTTC. Translated, it gives CATSVAGNFEQFF.

This clonotype has only a few counts. J is TRBJ2-2 and V is TRBV4-3, with D hard to call. Trimming took 0 bases from V and 2 from J, leaving 16 bases between them. The germline V gene has CDR1 LGHNA and CDR2 YSLEER. There are 18 residues in the CDR3. The CDR3 sequence: CASSQEGLSAINTGELFF. CDR3 DNA: TGCGCCAGCAGCCAAGAGGGTTTATCGGCTATTAACACCGGGGAGCTGTTTTTT.

This clonotype was picked up one time. The chain is built from TRBV20-1 and TRBJ2-2; tentative D call: TRBD1 (6 bases). Trimming removed 2 bases at V and 0 bases at J, with 10 bases between. Germline-derived CDR1 and CDR2 are DFQATT and SNEGSKA (reference sequence). CDR3 size: 15 residues. CDR3 loop: CSARKGTTNTGELFF. In nucleotides, the CDR3 is TGCAGTGCTAGAAAGGGGACAACGAACACCGGGGAGCTGTTTTTT.

Turning to this clonotype: One base away lies a much larger clone, so this may be a sequencing read error. V and J are TRBV20-1 and TRBJ2-3, with 7 bases identical to TRBD2. The CDR3 covers 12 residues. Germline loops: CDR1 DFQATT, CDR2 SNEGSKA (reference sequence). CDR3 coding DNA: TGCAGTGGTCTAGCGGACACAGATAAGCAGTATTTT. Its translation: CSGLADTDKQYF.

CDR3 sequence: CASSRGGQGAADEQYF. CDR3 DNA: TGTGCCAGCAGCCGAGGGGGACAGGGGGCAGCGGACGAGCAGTACTTC. The V call is TRBV6-6, the J call TRBJ2-7; 12 bases are shared with TRBD1. V was pared by 6 bases and J by 5 bases, with 11 bases of the junction left unmatched. The CDR3 loop spans 16 amino acids. Per the germline V gene, CDR1 is MNHNY and CDR2 is SVGAGI (reference sequence).

This clonotype was seen more than once but under ten times. The V and J genes are TRBV5-1 and TRBJ1-4; D ambiguous. Trimming shortened V by 2 bases and J by 3 bases, and 5 bases separated the two germline ends. Germline V gene sequence: CDR1 SGHRS, CDR2 YFSETQ. The CDR3 contains 13 residues. The CDR3 DNA sequence: TGCGCCAGCAGCTTAACAGCTAATGAAAAACTGTTTTTT. It codes for CASSLTANEKLFF.

This clonotype was recorded a few times. The chain joins TRBV6-1 to TRBJ1-2, with 8 bases identical to TRBD1. Germline trimming cut 0 bases from V and 3 bases from J; bases unmatched to any gene: 6. Looked up from germline, CDR1 is MNHNS and CDR2 is SASEGT. The CDR3 runs to 16 residues. This CDR3 is CASSEAQGQGYYGYTF. CDR3 sequence (DNA): TGTGCCAGCAGTGAAGCCCAAGGACAGGGTTACTATGGCTACACCTTC.

This chain connects TRBV24-1 to TRBJ1-1; 9 bases agree with TRBD1. Germline V CDR1 and CDR2: KGHDR, SFDVKD. Trimming removed 7 bases from V and 6 bases from J; junction bases left unmatched: 8. The length of the CDR3 is 14 residues. The CDR3 nucleotides are TGTGCCACCAGCCCCGGACAGGGGTTTGCTGAAGCTTTCTTT. Its translation is CATSPGQGFAEAFF.

This chain links TRBV2 with TRBJ2-1, with TRBD1 as a possible D gene (6 bases). Germline CDR1 SNHLY, CDR2 FYNNEI. The CDR3 extends over 12 amino acids. Trimming pared 5 bases from V and 9 bases from J, leaving 11 bases between. CDR3 in amino acids: CASSTTGIEQFF. The CDR3 DNA sequence: TGTGCCAGCAGTACAACAGGGATTGAGCAGTTCTTC.

The rearrangement joins TRBV19 to TRBJ1-2; the D gene is possibly TRBD1 (5 bases). CDR3 length equals 12 residues. CDR1 is LNHDA and CDR2 is SQIVND in the germline V gene (reference sequence). V lost 5 bases to trimming and J lost 6 bases, with 10 bases between them. The CDR3 nucleotides are TGTGCCAGTAGTCTGGGACCGAATGGCTACACCTTC. Translating it yields CASSLGPNGYTF.

This clonotype was counted between two and nine times. This rearrangement joins TRBV7-6 to TRBJ2-5; maybe TRBD1 (8 bases). The CDR3 is made up of 15 amino acids. Germline CDR1 is SGHVS and CDR2 is FNYEAQ. V lost 6 bases, J lost 4 bases, and 18 bases lay in between. In DNA, the CDR3 is TGTGCCAGCAGTCAAACAGGGGGGGTAGGAGAGACCCAGTACTTC. This translates into CASSQTGGVGETQYF.

This chain connects TRBV6-1 to TRBJ2-1; 7 nucleotides agree with TRBD1. This CDR3 has 14 amino acids. Germline V gene data show CDR1 as MNHNS and CDR2 as SASEGT. V lost 1 base and J lost 7; bases outside the gene matches: 4. DNA for the CDR3: TGTGCCAGCAGTGAAGACACACAGGGGAATGAGCAGTTCTTC. Protein sequence: CASSEDTQGNEQFF.

The chain combines TRBV19 with TRBJ2-2, with D unresolved. The CDR3 sequence is 14 residues long. CDR1 is LNHDA, CDR2 SQIVND, per germline (reference sequence). V lost 2 bases to trimming and J lost 5 bases, with 9 bases between them. The CDR3 reads CASSIIQQTGELFF. The CDR3 coding sequence is TGTGCCAGTAGTATAATCCAGCAGACCGGGGAGCTGTTTTTT.

V gene TRBV12-3 or TRBV12-4 combines with J gene TRBJ1-4, with TRBD1 as a possible D gene (6 bases). V lost 6 bases and J lost 7, with 15 bases in between. There are 14 residues in the CDR3. The CDR3 spells CASSPFGGGEKLFF. As DNA, the CDR3 is TGTGCCAGCAGCCCCTTCGGGGGCGGTGAAAAACTGTTTTTT.